This is a list of T cell receptor beta chains from one sample in a study of post-analysis software for immune sequencing data. A single record per CDR3 protein comes from TCRdb applying MiXCR to the PCR reads. This table has roughly 870,000 distinct CDR3 sequences, roughly 50% appearing once. Material: blood. The source of these receptors is a girl aged 10 to 17 with multiple sclerosis. Each CDR3 is given without its conserved first and last residue.

v_gene | CDR3aa
TRBV11-3 | ASSLDSPSGSSYNEQF
TRBV29-1 | SVEPDRATDTQY
TRBV6-5 | ASSYSRNQPQH
TRBV7-9 | ASTNLGNEQF
TRBV7-9 | ASSLGRAPNYGYT
TRBV12-3/TRBV12-4 | ASSPSGGLSYEQY
TRBV21-1 | ASRMGSYT
TRBV5-5 | ASSLDSTGSNQPQH
TRBV20-1 | SAGPGLAGLQNIQY
TRBV29-1 | SVSGRGSYEQY
TRBV18 | ASSPDWGRETQY
TRBV7-2 | ASSLGYSGGNKDTQY
TRBV6-2/TRBV6-3 | ASSYQGYGYT
TRBV20-1 | SARDHLRGSSYGQY
TRBV5-5 | ASSLALTQGGYEQY
TRBV6-5 | ASSMTVANQPQH
TRBV29-1 | SVDVQGKNYGYT
TRBV20-1 | SARDRGRPHEQY
TRBV7-3 | ASSLRGANVLT
TRBV6-6 | ASSYSAETYEQY
TRBV10-3 | AISADSEAF
TRBV12-3/TRBV12-4 | ASSFRMYEQY
TRBV20-1 | SARDRLAGGLYNEQF
TRBV27 | ASGQFRDRDLEQY
TRBV29-1 | SASDRGNIQY
TRBV12-3/TRBV12-4 | ASSLWRLGSYGYT
TRBV28 | ASSLKFGQGFGYT
TRBV12-3/TRBV12-4 | ASSQWDSGYT
TRBV29-1 | SVLDRASEQY
TRBV12-3/TRBV12-4 | ASQWEGASGYT
TRBV7-3 | ASSLQGGGTEAF
TRBV6-1 | ASRGPGLADTGELF
TRBV6-5 | ASSNHLNTEAF
TRBV29-1 | SVEQYRGPKNIQY
TRBV6-2/TRBV6-3 | ASSPGGGPLEQF
TRBV5-1 | ASSLGQFNCEQY
TRBV29-1 | SVAKGSPSVYEQY
TRBV29-1 | SVSGTGENIQY
TRBV20-1 | SAYSGGFNEQF
TRBV3-1 | ASSQVRPSRANTEAF
TRBV4-1 | ASSLTGQGGTEAF
TRBV4-1 | ASSQDGGGLQQETQY
TRBV7-8 | ASSPRRASNSYEQY
TRBV30 | AWMRGRALAGANVLT
TRBV3-1 | ASSPTARRRGYT
TRBV14 | ASSQGGGTGNQPQH